The present T cell receptor beta chain was sequenced within a study of stem cell transplantation in POMP-related autoinflammatory disease. Study-wide background: Defective thymoproteasomes were hypothesized to impair CD8+ T-cell positive selection. Study-wide results and caveats: In PRAID patients, the number of distinct TRB V-J gene pairings was restricted. A trend toward lower repertoire diversity and greater clonality appeared in every analyzed T-cell subset of PRAID patients.

As for this clone: Its antigen is currently unknown.

Measured with immunoSEQ multiplex PCR; TCRdb has only the in-frame clones, and not every one. The sample has about 1,000 clones, around 89% seen once. Germline V gene data show CDR1 as SQVTM and CDR2 as ANQGSEA. The CDR3 contains 15 residues. J was trimmed by 4 bases and V by 6 bases; bases with no gene match: 12. This clonotype originated in a human donor in good health. The sequencing sample was made of a CXCR5-defined cell subset from PBMCs. V gene TRBV29-1 combines with J gene TRBJ2-3; TRBD2 agrees at 8 bases. CDR3 amino acids: CSVDPGLDLSDTQYF. In nucleotides, the CDR3 is TGCAGCGTGGATCCGGGACTAGATCTCTCAGATACGCAGTATTTT.